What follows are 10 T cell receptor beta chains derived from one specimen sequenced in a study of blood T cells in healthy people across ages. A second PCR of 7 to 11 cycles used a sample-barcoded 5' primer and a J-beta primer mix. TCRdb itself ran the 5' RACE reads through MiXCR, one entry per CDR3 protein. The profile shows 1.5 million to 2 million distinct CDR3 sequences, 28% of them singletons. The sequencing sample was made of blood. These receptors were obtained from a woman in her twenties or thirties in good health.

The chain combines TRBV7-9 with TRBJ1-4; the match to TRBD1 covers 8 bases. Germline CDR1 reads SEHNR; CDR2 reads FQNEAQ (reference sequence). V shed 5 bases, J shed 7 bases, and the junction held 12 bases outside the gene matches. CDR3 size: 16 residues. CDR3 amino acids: CASSLTWTGRIEKLFF. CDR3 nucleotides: TGTGCCAGCAGCCTCACCTGGACAGGGAGGATTGAAAAACTGTTTTTT.

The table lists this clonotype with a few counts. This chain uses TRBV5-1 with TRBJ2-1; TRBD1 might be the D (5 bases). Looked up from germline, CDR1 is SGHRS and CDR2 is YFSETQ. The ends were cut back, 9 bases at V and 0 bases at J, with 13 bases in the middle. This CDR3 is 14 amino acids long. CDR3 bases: TGCGCCACCCGTACAGGTCACTCCTACAATGAGCAGTTCTTC. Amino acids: CATRTGHSYNEQFF.

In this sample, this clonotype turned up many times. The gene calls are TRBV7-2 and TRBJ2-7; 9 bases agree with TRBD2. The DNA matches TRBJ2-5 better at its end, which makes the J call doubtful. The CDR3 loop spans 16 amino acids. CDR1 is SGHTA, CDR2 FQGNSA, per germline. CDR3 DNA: TGTGCCAGCAGCTTAGCGCTACTAGCGGGTCAGAAGACCCAGTACTTC. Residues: CASSLALLAGQKTQYF.

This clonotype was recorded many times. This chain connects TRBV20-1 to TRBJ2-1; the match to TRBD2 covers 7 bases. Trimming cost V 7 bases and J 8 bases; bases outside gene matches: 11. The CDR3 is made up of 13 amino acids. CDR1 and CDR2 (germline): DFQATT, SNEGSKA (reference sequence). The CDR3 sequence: CSVVVGGSDEQFF. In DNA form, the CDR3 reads TGCAGTGTCGTAGTCGGGGGGAGCGATGAGCAGTTCTTC.

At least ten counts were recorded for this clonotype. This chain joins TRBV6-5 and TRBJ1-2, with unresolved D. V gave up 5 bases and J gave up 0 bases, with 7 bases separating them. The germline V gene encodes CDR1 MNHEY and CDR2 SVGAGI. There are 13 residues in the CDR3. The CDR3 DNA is TGTGCCAGCAGTAGGTCGGCTAACTATGGCTACACCTTC. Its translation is CASSRSANYGYTF.

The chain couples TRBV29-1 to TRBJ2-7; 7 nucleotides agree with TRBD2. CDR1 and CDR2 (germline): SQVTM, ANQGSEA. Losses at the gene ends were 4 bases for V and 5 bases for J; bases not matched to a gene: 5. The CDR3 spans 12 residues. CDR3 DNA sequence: TGCAGCGTTGTCCCGGCGGGGGACGAGCAGTACTTC. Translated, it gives CSVVPAGDEQYF.

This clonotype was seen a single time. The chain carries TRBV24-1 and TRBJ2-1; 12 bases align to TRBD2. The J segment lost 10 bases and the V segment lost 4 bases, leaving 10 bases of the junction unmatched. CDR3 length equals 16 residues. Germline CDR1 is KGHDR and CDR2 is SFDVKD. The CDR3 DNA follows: TGTGCCACCAGTGACCGCGGGACTAGCGGGCTAGGGGAGCAGTTCTTC. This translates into CATSDRGTSGLGEQFF.

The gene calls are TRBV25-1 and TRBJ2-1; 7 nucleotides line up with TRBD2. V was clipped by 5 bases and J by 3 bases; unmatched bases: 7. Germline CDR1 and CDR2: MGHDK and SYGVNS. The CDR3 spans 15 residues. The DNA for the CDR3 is TGTGCCAGCAGTCCCCGGACTAGAGACTACAATGAGCAGTTCTTC. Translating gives CASSPRTRDYNEQFF.

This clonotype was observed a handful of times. This CDR3 is CASSRTNGLAYNEQFF. The CDR3 DNA reads TGTGCCAGCAGCCGAACTAATGGACTGGCCTACAATGAGCAGTTCTTC. The chain joins TRBV7-2 to TRBJ2-1, with D possibly TRBD2 on 5 matching bases. The CDR3 contains 16 residues. The germline V gene has CDR1 SGHTA and CDR2 FQGNSA. Trimming took off 5 bases at V and 2 bases at J, with 16 bases between the two ends.

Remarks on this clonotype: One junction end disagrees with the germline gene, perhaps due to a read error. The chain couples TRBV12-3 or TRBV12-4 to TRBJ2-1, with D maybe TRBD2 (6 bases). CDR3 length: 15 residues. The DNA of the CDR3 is TGTGCCACCAGTTTAGGCTCCGGGAGTGAAAACAGGCAGTTCTTC. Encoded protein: CATSLGSGSENRQFF.